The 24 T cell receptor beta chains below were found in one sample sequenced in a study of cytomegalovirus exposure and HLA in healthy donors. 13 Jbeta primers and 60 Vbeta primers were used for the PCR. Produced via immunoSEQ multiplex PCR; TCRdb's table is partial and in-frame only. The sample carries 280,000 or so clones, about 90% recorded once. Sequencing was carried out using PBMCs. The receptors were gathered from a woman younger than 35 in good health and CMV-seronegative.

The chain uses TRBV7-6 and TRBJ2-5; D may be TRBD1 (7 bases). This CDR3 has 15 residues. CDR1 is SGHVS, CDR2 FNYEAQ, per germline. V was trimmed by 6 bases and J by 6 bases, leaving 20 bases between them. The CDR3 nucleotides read TGTGCCAGCAGTTTGGAGGGGGCCATAGGGAAGACCCAGTACTTC. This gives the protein CASSLEGAIGKTQYF.

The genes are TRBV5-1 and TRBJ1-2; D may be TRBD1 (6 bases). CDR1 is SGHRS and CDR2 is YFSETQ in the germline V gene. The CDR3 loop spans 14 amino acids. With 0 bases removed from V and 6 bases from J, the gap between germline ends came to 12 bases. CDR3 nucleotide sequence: TGCGCCAGCAGCTTGGAAGGGGGACGGAATGGCTACACCTTC. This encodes CASSLEGGRNGYTF.

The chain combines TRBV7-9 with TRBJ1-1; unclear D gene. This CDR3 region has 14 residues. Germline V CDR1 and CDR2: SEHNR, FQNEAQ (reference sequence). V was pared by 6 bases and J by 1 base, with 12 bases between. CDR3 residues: CASRYRSGNTEAFF. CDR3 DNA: TGTGCCAGCAGGTATCGCAGCGGGAACACTGAAGCTTTCTTT.

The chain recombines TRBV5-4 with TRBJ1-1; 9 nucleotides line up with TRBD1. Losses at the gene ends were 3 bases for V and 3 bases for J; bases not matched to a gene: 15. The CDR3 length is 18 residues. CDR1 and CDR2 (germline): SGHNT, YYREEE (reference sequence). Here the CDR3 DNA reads TGTGCCAGCAGCTCCCCAGGACAGGGGACGATAGTGGACACTGAAGCTTTCTTT. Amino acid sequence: CASSSPGQGTIVDTEAFF.

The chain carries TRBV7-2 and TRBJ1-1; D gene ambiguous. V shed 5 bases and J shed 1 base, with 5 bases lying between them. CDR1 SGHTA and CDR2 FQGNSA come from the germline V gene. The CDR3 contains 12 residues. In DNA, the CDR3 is TGTGCCAGCAGCCGGGGGAACACTGAAGCTTTCTTT. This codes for CASSRGNTEAFF.

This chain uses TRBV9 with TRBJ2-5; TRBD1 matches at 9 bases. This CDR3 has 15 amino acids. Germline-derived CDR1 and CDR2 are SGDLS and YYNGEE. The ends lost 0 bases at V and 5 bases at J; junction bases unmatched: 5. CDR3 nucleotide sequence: TGTGCCAGCAGCGTAGAGGGGACAGGGTCCGAGACCCAGTACTTC. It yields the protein CASSVEGTGSETQYF. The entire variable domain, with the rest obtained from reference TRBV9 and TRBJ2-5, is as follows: DSGVTQTPKHLITATGQRVTLRCSPRSGDLSVYWYQQSLDQGLQFLIQYYNGEERAKGNILERFSAQQFPDLHSELNLSSLELGDSALYFCASSVEGTGSETQYFGPGTRLLVL.

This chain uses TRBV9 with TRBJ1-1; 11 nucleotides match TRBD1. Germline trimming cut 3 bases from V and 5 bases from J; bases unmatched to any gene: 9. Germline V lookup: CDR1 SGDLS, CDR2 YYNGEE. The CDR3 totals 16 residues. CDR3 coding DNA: TGTGCCAGCAGCGGAAACTCCGGGACAGGGGGGACTGAAGCTTTCTTT. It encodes CASSGNSGTGGTEAFF.

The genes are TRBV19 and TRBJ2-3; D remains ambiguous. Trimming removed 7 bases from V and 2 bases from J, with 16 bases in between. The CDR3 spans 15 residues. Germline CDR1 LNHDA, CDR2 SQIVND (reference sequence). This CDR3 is CASNEPTDTTDTQYF. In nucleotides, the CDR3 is TGTGCCAGTAACGAACCGACTGATACCACAGATACGCAGTATTTT.

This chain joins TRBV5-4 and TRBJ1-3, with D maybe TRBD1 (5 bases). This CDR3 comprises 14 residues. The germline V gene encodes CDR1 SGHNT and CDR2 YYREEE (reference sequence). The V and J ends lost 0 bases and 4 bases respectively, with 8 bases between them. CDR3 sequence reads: CASSLGGAGNTIYF. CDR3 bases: TGTGCCAGCAGCTTGGGGGGCGCCGGAAACACCATATATTTT.

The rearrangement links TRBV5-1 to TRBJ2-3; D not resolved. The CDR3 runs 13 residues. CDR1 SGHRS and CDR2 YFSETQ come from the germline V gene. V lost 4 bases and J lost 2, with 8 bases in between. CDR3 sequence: CASSTGSTDTQYF. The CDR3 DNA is TGCGCCAGCAGCACCGGGTCCACAGATACGCAGTATTTT.

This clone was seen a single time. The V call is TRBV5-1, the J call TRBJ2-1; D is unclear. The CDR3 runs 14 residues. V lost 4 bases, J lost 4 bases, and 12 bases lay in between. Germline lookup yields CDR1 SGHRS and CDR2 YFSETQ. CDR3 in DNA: TGCGCCAGCAGCCTTTTTGACTCATACAATGAGCAGTTCTTC. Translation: CASSLFDSYNEQFF.

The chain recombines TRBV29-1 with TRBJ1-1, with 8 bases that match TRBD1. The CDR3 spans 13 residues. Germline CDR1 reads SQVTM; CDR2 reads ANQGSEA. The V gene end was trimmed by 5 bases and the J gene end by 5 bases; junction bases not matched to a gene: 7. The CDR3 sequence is CSVFRGQATEAFF. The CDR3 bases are TGCAGCGTTTTCAGGGGGCAGGCGACTGAAGCTTTCTTT.

Here the CDR3 DNA reads TGTGCCAGCAGCTTAGCCGGGTACTACGAGCAGTACTTC. Its translation is CASSLAGYYEQYF. The V and J genes are TRBV7-2 and TRBJ2-7, with D hard to call. This CDR3 region has 13 residues. V was clipped by 0 bases and J by 3 bases, with 6 bases between them. Germline V gene data show CDR1 as SGHTA and CDR2 as FQGNSA.

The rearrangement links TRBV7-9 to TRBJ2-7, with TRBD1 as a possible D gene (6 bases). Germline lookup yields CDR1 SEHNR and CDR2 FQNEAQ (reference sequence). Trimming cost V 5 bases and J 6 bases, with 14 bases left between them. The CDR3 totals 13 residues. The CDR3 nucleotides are TGTGCCAGCAGCCTAATACAAGGGGGCGAGCAGTACTTC. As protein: CASSLIQGGEQYF.

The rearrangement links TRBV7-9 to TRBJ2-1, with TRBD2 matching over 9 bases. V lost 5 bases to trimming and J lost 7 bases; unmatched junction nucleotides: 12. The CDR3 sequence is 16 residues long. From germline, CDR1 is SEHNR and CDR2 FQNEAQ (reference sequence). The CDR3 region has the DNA TGTGCCAGCAGCATCCGGACTAGCGCGGTCGGTAATGAGCAGTTCTTC. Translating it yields CASSIRTSAVGNEQFF.

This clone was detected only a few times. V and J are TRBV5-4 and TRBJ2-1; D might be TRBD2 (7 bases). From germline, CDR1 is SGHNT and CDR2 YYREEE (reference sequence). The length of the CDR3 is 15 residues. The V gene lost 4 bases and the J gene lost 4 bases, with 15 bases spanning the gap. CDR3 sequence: CASSGGAGTYNEQFF. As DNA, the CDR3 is TGTGCCAGCAGCGGGGGGGCGGGTACGTACAATGAGCAGTTCTTC.

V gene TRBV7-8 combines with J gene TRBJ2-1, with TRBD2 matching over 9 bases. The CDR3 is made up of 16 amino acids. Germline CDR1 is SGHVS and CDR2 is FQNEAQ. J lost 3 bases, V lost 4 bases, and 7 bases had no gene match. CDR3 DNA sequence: TGTGCCAGCAGCTCTGAAGTAGCGGGGGACTACAATGAGCAGTTCTTC. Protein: CASSSEVAGDYNEQFF.

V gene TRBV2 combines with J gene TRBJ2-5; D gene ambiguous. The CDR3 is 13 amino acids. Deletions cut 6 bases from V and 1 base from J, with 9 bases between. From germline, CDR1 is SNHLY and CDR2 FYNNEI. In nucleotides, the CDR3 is TGTGCCAGCAGCCCCTTCGGCCAAGAGACCCAGTACTTC. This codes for CASSPFGQETQYF.

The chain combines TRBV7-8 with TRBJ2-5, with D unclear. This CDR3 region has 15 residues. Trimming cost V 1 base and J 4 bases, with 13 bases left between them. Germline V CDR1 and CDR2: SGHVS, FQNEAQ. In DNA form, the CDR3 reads TGTGCCAGCAGCTTAGGGGTGGGCCACGGAGAGACCCAGTACTTC. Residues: CASSLGVGHGETQYF.

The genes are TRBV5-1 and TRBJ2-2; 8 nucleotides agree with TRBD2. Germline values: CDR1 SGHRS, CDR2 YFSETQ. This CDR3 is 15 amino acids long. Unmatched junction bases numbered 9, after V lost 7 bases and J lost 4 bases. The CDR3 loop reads CASGSLAGVTGELFF. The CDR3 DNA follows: TGCGCCAGCGGTAGCCTAGCGGGCGTCACCGGGGAGCTGTTTTTT.

CDR3 nucleotides: TGTGCCAGCAGCTTAGAACAGGGGTCCTACGAGCAGTACTTC. It translates to CASSLEQGSYEQYF. This chain links TRBV11-2 with TRBJ2-7; 7 positions agree with TRBD1. The CDR3 length is 14 residues. The ends lost 0 bases at V and 1 base at J; junction bases unmatched: 0. Germline CDR1 is SGHAT and CDR2 is FQNNGV.

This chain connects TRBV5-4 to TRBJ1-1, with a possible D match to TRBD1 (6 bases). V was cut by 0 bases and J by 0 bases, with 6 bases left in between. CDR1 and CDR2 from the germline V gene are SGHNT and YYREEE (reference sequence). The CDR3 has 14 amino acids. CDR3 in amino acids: CASSLEGVNTEAFF. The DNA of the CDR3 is TGTGCCAGCAGCTTGGAGGGGGTGAACACTGAAGCTTTCTTT.

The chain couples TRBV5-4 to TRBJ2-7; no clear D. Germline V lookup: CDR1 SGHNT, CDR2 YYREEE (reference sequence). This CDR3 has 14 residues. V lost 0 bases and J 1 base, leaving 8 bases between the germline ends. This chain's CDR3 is CASSLARSSYEQYF. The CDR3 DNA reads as TGTGCCAGCAGCTTGGCTCGGAGTTCCTACGAGCAGTACTTC.

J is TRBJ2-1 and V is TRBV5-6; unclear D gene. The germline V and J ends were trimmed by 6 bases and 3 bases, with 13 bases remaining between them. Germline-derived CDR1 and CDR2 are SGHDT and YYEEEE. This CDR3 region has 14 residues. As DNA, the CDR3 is TGTGCCAGCATCCCCACAGCAAACTACAATGAGCAGTTCTTC. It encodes CASIPTANYNEQFF.